The clone carrying this TCR beta chain was picked up a small number of times. Its antigen is currently unknown. V lost 1 base and J 7 bases, leaving 13 bases between the germline ends. The CDR3 sequence is 14 residues long. CDR1 and CDR2 from the germline V gene are SGHTA and FQGTGA. TCRdb re-called the reads through MiXCR, storing one row per CDR3 protein. The table has approximately 250,000 distinct CDR3 sequences, approximately 22% seen once. These data come from a study of T cell repertoires in cytomegalovirus infection. Study as a whole: Public TCR beta signature analysis indicated the presence of both CMV infection and matching HLA type.

Study conclusions and caveats: Summed frequency of shared TCR beta families picked out CMV carriers who also had the relevant HLA. Ex vivo responses were dominated by HLA-C-restricted CMV-specific TCR beta clonotypes.

This sequence originates from a human donor in good health (CMV status not recorded). Some clones in this sample may be carry-over from other donors' samples. The sequenced sample was CD8+ T cells from PBMCs. The chain has TRBV7-3 and TRBJ1-2; tentatively, D is TRBD1 (5 bases). The CDR3 is CASSLNPAGPGYTF. The CDR3 DNA reads TGTGCCAGCAGCTTAAACCCAGCAGGGCCTGGCTACACCTTC.